This T cell receptor beta chain comes out of a study of cytomegalovirus exposure and HLA in healthy donors. Whole-study results and caveats: The listing of 150 to 200 TCR beta chains classed them as cytomegalovirus-associated. Three chains linked to CMV were shown in vitro to be specific for CMV antigens.

This CDR3 has 12 residues. V lost 3 bases, J lost 3 bases, and 3 bases lay in between. Per the germline V gene, CDR1 is SNHLY and CDR2 is FYNNEI. Clones were read by immunoSEQ multiplex PCR, and TCRdb kept only the in-frame ones, dropping some. In the table there are 200,000 to 250,000 clones, more than 75% of which are singletons. Note on this clone: Its antigen is unidentified.

The source material was PBMCs. The chain has TRBV2 and TRBJ2-1; D unclear. The origin of this receptor is a man between 18 and 35 years old in good health and CMV-seropositive. CDR3 protein: CASSEIYNEQFF. The CDR3 DNA is TGTGCCAGCAGTGAGATCTACAATGAGCAGTTCTTC.